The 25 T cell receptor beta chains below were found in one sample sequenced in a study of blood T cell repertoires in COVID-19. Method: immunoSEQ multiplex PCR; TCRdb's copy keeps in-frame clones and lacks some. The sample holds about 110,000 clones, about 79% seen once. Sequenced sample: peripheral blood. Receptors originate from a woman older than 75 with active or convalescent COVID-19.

The chain's CDR3 is CASSYRASGRANTGELFF. The CDR3 DNA sequence: TGTGCCAGCAGTTACCGGGCTAGCGGGAGGGCGAACACCGGGGAGCTGTTTTTT. This rearrangement joins TRBV6-2 or TRBV6-3 to TRBJ2-2; 12 positions match TRBD2. This CDR3 is 18 amino acids long. CDR1 and CDR2 from the germline V gene are MNHEY and SVGEGT. V was pared by 2 bases and J by 0 bases, with 4 bases of the junction left unmatched.

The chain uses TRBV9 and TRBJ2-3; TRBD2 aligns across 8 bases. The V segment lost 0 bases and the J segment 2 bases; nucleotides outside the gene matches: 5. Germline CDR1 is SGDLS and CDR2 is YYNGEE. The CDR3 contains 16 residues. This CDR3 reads CASSVDSGSVTDTQYF. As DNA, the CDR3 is TGTGCCAGCAGCGTAGACAGCGGGAGTGTCACAGATACGCAGTATTTT. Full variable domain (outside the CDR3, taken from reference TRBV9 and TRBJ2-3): DSGVTQTPKHLITATGQRVTLRCSPRSGDLSVYWYQQSLDQGLQFLIQYYNGEERAKGNILERFSAQQFPDLHSELNLSSLELGDSALYFCASSVDSGSVTDTQYFGPGTRLTVL.

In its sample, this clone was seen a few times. The CDR3 nucleotides read TGTGCCAGCAGCTTGACAGGGGACTATGGCTACACCTTC. Translation gives CASSLTGDYGYTF. This sequence joins TRBV5-4 and TRBJ1-2, with 7 bases fitting TRBD1. The CDR3 sequence is 13 residues long. The trim removed 1 base at V and 3 bases at J, leaving 0 bases unmatched. CDR1 and CDR2 from the germline V gene are SGHNT and YYREEE (reference sequence).

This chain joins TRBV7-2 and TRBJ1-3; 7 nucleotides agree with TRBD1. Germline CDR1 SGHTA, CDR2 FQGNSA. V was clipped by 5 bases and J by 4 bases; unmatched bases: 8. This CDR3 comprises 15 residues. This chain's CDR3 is CASSPPGGSGNTIYF. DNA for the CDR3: TGTGCCAGCAGCCCGCCAGGGGGGAGCGGAAACACCATATATTTT.

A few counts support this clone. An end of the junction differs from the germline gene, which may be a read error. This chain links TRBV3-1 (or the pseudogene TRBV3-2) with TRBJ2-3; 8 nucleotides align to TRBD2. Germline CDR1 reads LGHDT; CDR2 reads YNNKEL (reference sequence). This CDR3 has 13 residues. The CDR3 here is CASSPTGSGSPLF. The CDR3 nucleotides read TGTGCCAGCAGCCCTACGGGAAGCGGGAGTCCCCTTTTT.

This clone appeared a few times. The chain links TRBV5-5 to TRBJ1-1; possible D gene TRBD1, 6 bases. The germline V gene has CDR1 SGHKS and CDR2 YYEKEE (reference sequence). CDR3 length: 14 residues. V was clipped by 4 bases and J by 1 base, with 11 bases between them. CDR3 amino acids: CASSATGSNTEAFF. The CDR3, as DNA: TGTGCCAGCAGCGCCACAGGGTCGAACACTGAAGCTTTCTTT.

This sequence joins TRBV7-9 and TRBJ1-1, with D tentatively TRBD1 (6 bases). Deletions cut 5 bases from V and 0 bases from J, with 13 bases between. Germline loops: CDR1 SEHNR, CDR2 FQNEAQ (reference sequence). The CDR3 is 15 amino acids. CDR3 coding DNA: TGTGCCAGCAGCAAGGAGACAGGTGTGAACACTGAAGCTTTCTTT. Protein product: CASSKETGVNTEAFF.

CDR3 sequence: CASSYPTRGNTEAFF. The CDR3 DNA reads as TGTGCCAGCAGTTACCCGACACGGGGGAACACTGAAGCTTTCTTT. This rearrangement joins TRBV6-6 to TRBJ1-1, with D unresolved. Germline assignment: CDR1 MNHNY and CDR2 SVGAGI (reference sequence). The CDR3 contains 15 residues. V shed 2 bases and J shed 1 base, with 11 bases lying between them.

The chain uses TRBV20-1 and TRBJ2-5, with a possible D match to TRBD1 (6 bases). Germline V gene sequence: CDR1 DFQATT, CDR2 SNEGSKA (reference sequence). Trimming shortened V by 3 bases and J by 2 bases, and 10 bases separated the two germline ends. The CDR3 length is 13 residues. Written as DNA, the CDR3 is TGCAGTGCTAGTTCACAGGGTCAAGAGACCCAGTACTTC. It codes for CSASSQGQETQYF.

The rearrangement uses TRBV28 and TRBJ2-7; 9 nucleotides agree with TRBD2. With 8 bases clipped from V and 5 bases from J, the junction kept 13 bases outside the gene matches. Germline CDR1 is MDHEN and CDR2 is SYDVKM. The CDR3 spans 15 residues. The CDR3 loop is CASRLGREGFHEQYF. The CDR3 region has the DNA TGTGCCAGCCGTCTGGGGCGGGAGGGCTTCCACGAGCAGTACTTC.

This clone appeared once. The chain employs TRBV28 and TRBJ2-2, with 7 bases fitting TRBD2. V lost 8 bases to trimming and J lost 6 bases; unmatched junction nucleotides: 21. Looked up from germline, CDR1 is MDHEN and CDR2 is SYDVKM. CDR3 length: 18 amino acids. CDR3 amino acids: CASFPLRTSSRSAGELFF. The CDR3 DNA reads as TGTGCCAGCTTCCCACTGAGGACTAGTTCTCGTAGCGCCGGGGAGCTGTTTTTT.

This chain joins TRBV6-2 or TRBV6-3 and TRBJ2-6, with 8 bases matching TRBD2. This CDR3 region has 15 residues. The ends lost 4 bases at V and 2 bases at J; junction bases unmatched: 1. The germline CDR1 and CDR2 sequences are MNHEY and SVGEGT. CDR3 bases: TGTGCCAGCAGTTCCGGGGGGGCTGGGGCCAACGTCCTGACTTTC. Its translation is CASSSGGAGANVLTF.

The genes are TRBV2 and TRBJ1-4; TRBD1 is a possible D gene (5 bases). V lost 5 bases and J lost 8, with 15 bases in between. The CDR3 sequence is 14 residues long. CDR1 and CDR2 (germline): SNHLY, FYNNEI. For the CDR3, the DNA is TGTGCCAGCAGTCAGGTGGGGGGTTGGGAAAAACTGTTTTTT. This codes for CASSQVGGWEKLFF.

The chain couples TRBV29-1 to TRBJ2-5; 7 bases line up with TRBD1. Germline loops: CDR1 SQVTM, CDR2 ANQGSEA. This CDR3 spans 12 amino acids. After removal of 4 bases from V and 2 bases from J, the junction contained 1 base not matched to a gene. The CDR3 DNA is TGCAGCGTTGGGACAGGTCAAGAGACCCAGTACTTC. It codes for CSVGTGQETQYF.

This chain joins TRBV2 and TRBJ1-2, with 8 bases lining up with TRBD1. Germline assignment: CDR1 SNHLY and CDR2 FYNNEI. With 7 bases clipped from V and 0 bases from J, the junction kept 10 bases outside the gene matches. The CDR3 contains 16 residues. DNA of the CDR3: TGTGCCAGCATAAGGCAGGGGGCCTTTACTAACTATGGCTACACCTTC. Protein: CASIRQGAFTNYGYTF.

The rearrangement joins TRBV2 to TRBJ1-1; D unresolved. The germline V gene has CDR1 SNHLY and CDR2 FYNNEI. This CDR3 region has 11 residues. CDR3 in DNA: TGTGCTTCCCAGTTGAACACTGAAGCTTTCTTT. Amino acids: CASQLNTEAFF.

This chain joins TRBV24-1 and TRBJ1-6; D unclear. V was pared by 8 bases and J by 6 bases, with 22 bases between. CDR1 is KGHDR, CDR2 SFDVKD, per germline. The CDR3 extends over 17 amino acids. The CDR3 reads CATNEEDGPLINSPLHF. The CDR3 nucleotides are TGTGCCACCAACGAGGAGGATGGACCGCTGATTAATTCACCCCTCCACTTT.

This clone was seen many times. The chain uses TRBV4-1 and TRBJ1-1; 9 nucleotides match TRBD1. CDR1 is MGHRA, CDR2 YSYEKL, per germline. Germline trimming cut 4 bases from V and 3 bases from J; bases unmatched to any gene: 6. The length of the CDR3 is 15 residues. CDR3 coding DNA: TGCGCCAGCAGCCGAGAGACAGGGGGGGACACTGAAGCTTTCTTT. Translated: CASSRETGGDTEAFF.

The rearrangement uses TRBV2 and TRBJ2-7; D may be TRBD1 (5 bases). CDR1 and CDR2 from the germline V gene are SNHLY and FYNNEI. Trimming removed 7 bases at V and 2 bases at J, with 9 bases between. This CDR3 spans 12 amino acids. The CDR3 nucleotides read TGTGCCAGCACGATGGACACCTACGAGCAGTACTTC. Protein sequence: CASTMDTYEQYF.

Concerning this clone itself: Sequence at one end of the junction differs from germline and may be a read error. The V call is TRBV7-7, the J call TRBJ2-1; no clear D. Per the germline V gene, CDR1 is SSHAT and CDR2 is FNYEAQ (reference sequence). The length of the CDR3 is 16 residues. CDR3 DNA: TGTGCTAGCAGCCCTCTCTCCGGGTCGCTTTACAATGAGCAGTTCTTC. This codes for CASSPLSGSLYNEQFF.

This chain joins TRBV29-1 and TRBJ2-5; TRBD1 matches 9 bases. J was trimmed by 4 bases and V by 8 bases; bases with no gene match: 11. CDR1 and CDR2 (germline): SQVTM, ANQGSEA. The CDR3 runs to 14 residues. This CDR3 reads CSIAPGTGIETQYF. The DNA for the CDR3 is TGCAGCATCGCCCCCGGGACAGGGATAGAGACCCAGTACTTC.

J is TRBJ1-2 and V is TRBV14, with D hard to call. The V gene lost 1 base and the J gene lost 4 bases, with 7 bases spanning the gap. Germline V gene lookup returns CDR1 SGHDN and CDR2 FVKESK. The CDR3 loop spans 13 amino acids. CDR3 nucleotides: TGTGCCAGCAGCCAAGGACACACCTATGGCTACACCTTC. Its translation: CASSQGHTYGYTF.

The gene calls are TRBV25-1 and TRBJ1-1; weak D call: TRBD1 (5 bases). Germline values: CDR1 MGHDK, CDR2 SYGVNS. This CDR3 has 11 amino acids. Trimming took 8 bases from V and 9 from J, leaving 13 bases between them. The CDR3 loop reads CASCTGIQAFF. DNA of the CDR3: TGTGCCAGCTGTACAGGAATTCAAGCTTTCTTT.

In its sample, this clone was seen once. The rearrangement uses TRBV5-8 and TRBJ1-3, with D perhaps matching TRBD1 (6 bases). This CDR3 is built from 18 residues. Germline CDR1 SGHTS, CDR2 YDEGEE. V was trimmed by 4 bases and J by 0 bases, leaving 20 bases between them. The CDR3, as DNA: TGTGCCAGCAGCCCCGGGTTACTGAGGGGGTTCTCTGGAAACACCATATATTTT. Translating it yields CASSPGLLRGFSGNTIYF.

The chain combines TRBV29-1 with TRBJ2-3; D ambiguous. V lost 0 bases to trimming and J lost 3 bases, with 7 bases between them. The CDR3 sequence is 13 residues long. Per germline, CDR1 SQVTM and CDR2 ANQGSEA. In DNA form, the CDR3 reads TGCAGCGTTGAAGACCTAGTAACAGATACGCAGTATTTT. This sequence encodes CSVEDLVTDTQYF.